The 29 T cell receptor beta chains in this list originate from one sample, sequenced in a study of cytomegalovirus exposure and HLA in healthy donors. PCR primers comprised 60 Vbeta and 13 Jbeta primers. Some clones are missing from TCRdb's copy, which holds only in-frame ones; the method was immunoSEQ multiplex PCR. The table includes about 200,000 clones, approximately 70% detected once. The sequencing input was PBMCs. Receptors were obtained from a woman aged 25 to 45 in good health and CMV-seronegative.

The rearrangement links TRBV19 to TRBJ2-7, with 7 bases matching TRBD1. The V segment lost 1 base and the J segment 5 bases; nucleotides outside the gene matches: 5. This CDR3 has 14 amino acids. Looked up from germline, CDR1 is LNHDA and CDR2 is SQIVND (reference sequence). This CDR3 reads CASSIGQGTHEQYF. In nucleotides, the CDR3 is TGTGCCAGTAGTATAGGACAGGGAACCCACGAGCAGTACTTC.

This clone was counted once. V and J are TRBV19 and TRBJ2-3, with 13 nucleotides matching TRBD2. The length of the CDR3 is 17 residues. Unmatched junction bases numbered 2, after V lost 0 bases and J lost 2 bases. Germline CDR1 reads LNHDA; CDR2 reads SQIVND (reference sequence). CDR3 bases: TGTGCCAGTAGTATAGAGACTAGCGGGGGGATCACAGATACGCAGTATTTT. Protein: CASSIETSGGITDTQYF.

The chain links TRBV4-1 to TRBJ2-3; 9 nucleotides line up with TRBD2. This CDR3 has 17 residues. Losses at the gene ends were 1 base for V and 2 bases for J; bases not matched to a gene: 7. Germline CDR1 MGHRA, CDR2 YSYEKL. The CDR3 loop is CASSQGPSGTPTDTQYF. In nucleotides, the CDR3 is TGCGCCAGCAGCCAAGGGCCTAGCGGGACCCCCACAGATACGCAGTATTTT.

This clone occurred a few times. V gene TRBV10-3 combines with J gene TRBJ2-7; maybe TRBD2 (5 bases). Germline V gives CDR1 ENHRY, CDR2 SYGVKD. CDR3 length: 14 amino acids. Deletions cut 6 bases from V and 1 base from J, with 13 bases between. The CDR3 region has the DNA TGTGCCATCAGGGACGGAGGAGTATCCTACGAGCAGTACTTC. Protein: CAIRDGGVSYEQYF.

V and J are TRBV6-5 and TRBJ1-2; tentative D call: TRBD1 (6 bases). V dropped 2 bases and J dropped 7 bases, with 17 bases sitting between them. Germline V gene lookup returns CDR1 MNHEY and CDR2 SVGAGI. This CDR3 is 15 amino acids long. CDR3 loop: CASSYAPDRIGGYTF. Here the CDR3 DNA reads TGTGCCAGCAGTTACGCCCCCGACAGGATAGGTGGCTACACCTTC.

V is TRBV27 and J is TRBJ2-1, with 7 bases identical to TRBD2. CDR3 length: 14 amino acids. Germline CDR1 MNHEY, CDR2 SMNVEV (reference sequence). V gave up 6 bases and J gave up 9 bases; unmatched junction bases: 11. The CDR3 DNA sequence: TGTGCCAGCAGCCCAGAGGGAGGGCGAATTGAGCAGTTCTTC. The encoded protein is CASSPEGGRIEQFF.

The chain employs TRBV28 and TRBJ2-7; D gene ambiguous. Trimming cost V 8 bases and J 4 bases, with 9 bases left between them. Germline V gene data show CDR1 as MDHEN and CDR2 as SYDVKM. The CDR3 runs 11 residues. The DNA for the CDR3 is TGTGCCAGCGTCGGTCCTTACGAGCAGTACTTC. Its translation is CASVGPYEQYF.

This chain joins TRBV5-4 and TRBJ2-7, with D possibly being TRBD2 (7 bases). With 5 bases removed from V and 5 bases from J, the gap between germline ends came to 23 bases. Germline V gene data show CDR1 as SGHNT and CDR2 as YYREEE (reference sequence). This CDR3 has 16 residues. CDR3 loop: CASSLLIGRGVHEQYF. CDR3 DNA: TGTGCCAGCAGTTTACTGATTGGGAGGGGGGTCCACGAGCAGTACTTC.

This sequence joins TRBV10-3 and TRBJ1-4, with 9 bases that match TRBD1. Germline loops: CDR1 ENHRY, CDR2 SYGVKD. This CDR3 spans 14 amino acids. The trim removed 4 bases at V and 7 bases at J, leaving 4 bases unmatched. DNA of the CDR3: TGTGCCATCAGTGCTTCGGGACAGGGTGAAAAACTGTTTTTT. Protein product: CAISASGQGEKLFF.

In its sample, this clone was seen once. CDR3 residues: CASRIAGGPTYEQYF. CDR3 nucleotides: TGTGCCAGCCGAATAGCGGGAGGGCCGACCTACGAGCAGTACTTC. The rearrangement joins TRBV5-4 to TRBJ2-5; 11 bases fit TRBD2. The DNA end favors TRBJ2-7, so the J call may be wrong. CDR1 and CDR2 (germline): SGHNT, YYREEE (reference sequence). The CDR3 loop spans 15 amino acids.

The table lists this clone with a count of one. The chain uses TRBV9 and TRBJ2-7; D may be TRBD2 (6 bases). Deletions cut 6 bases from V and 4 bases from J, with 17 bases between. The V gene's germline CDR1 is SGDLS and CDR2 YYNGEE. The CDR3 is made up of 14 amino acids. The CDR3 DNA reads TGTGCCAGCACACCAGGTCCGGGGGTGTACGAGCAGTACTTC. As protein: CASTPGPGVYEQYF.

This sequence joins TRBV13 and TRBJ2-7, with 8 bases matching TRBD2. The CDR3 length is 19 residues. Germline CDR1 and CDR2: PRHDT and FYEKMQ (reference sequence). The V and J ends lost 4 bases and 1 base, in that order; junction bases with no gene match: 18. The CDR3 spells CASSSITGTRGEVSYEQYF. DNA of the CDR3: TGTGCCAGCAGCTCCATAACCGGGACTAGGGGGGAGGTGTCCTACGAGCAGTACTTC.

As regards this clone: At one boundary the junction diverges from the germline segment, which might be a read error. The gene calls are TRBV30 and TRBJ2-7; 14 bases fit TRBD2. Germline V gene sequence: CDR1 GTSNPN, CDR2 SVGIG (reference sequence). CDR3 length: 15 residues. CDR3 region: CAWIKRLTSGRAHPF. The CDR3 DNA sequence: TGTGCCTGGATTAAACGATTGACTAGCGGGAGGGCCCACCCGTTC.

The chain links TRBV7-6 to TRBJ2-1; D is perhaps TRBD1 (6 bases). The germline gives CDR1 SGHVS, CDR2 FNYEAQ. V was clipped by 1 base and J by 1 base, with 14 bases between them. This CDR3 contains 17 residues. The CDR3 bases are TGTGCCAGCAGCTTAGGAGGGGGAGCCACTTCCTACAATGAGCAGTTCTTC. Translation gives CASSLGGGATSYNEQFF. Full variable domain (outside the CDR3, taken from reference TRBV7-6 and TRBJ2-1): GAGVSQSPRYKVTKRGQDVALRCDPISGHVSLYWYRQALGQGPEFLTYFNYEAQQDKSGLPNDRFSAERPEGSISTLTIQRTEQRDSAMYRCASSLGGGATSYNEQFFGPGTRLTVL.

This clone has a handful of counts. The V gene is TRBV2, the J gene TRBJ1-4; TRBD1 agrees at 7 bases. The germline CDR1 and CDR2 sequences are SNHLY and FYNNEI. J lost 5 bases, V lost 7 bases, and 16 bases had no gene match. This CDR3 spans 17 amino acids. In DNA form, the CDR3 reads TGTGCCAGCACAAGGGGGCGGACGCTACTACAAAATGAAAAACTGTTTTTT. It codes for CASTRGRTLLQNEKLFF.

The V gene is TRBV5-6, the J gene TRBJ2-3, with D perhaps TRBD2 (5 bases). Germline values: CDR1 SGHDT, CDR2 YYEEEE. The CDR3 runs 14 residues. V lost 4 bases, J lost 4 bases, and 13 bases lay in between. The CDR3 protein is CASSRGWAADTQYF. The CDR3, as DNA: TGTGCCAGCAGCCGGGGTTGGGCCGCAGATACGCAGTATTTT.

V usage is TRBV7-9 and J usage is TRBJ2-1; 10 bases match TRBD2. CDR1 SEHNR and CDR2 FQNEAQ come from the germline V gene (reference sequence). J gave up 3 bases and V 4 bases, and 3 bases lay outside the gene matches. The CDR3 covers 15 residues. Here the CDR3 reads CASSSTSGHYNEQFF. The CDR3 region has the DNA TGTGCCAGCAGCTCGACTAGCGGGCACTACAATGAGCAGTTCTTC.

The rearrangement joins TRBV19 to TRBJ1-5; 10 bases align to TRBD1. Germline V gene lookup returns CDR1 LNHDA and CDR2 SQIVND (reference sequence). Germline trimming cut 3 bases from V and 4 bases from J; bases unmatched to any gene: 3. The CDR3 loop spans 15 amino acids. CDR3 sequence: CASSIRDRGNQPQHF. DNA of the CDR3: TGTGCCAGTAGTATCAGGGACAGGGGAAATCAGCCCCAGCATTTT.

The J gene is TRBJ2-1, the V gene TRBV30, with 15 bases aligning to TRBD2. Germline V lookup: CDR1 GTSNPN, CDR2 SVGIG (reference sequence). J was trimmed by 2 bases and V by 3 bases; bases with no gene match: 2. The CDR3 sequence is 16 residues long. CDR3 loop: CAWRGLAGGTYNEQFF. The CDR3 DNA sequence: TGTGCCTGGAGGGGACTAGCGGGAGGAACCTACAATGAGCAGTTCTTC.

The V gene is TRBV2, the J gene TRBJ2-1; tentative D call: TRBD2 (5 bases). The V gene lost 6 bases and the J gene lost 6 bases, with 15 bases spanning the gap. The CDR3 loop spans 14 amino acids. From germline, CDR1 is SNHLY and CDR2 FYNNEI. The CDR3: CASSVGVTVNEQFF. Written as DNA, the CDR3 is TGTGCCAGCAGCGTCGGGGTGACGGTCAATGAGCAGTTCTTC.

This sequence joins TRBV9 and TRBJ2-1, with 10 bases lining up with TRBD2. J was trimmed by 3 bases and V by 4 bases; bases with no gene match: 7. CDR1 SGDLS and CDR2 YYNGEE come from the germline V gene. The CDR3 has 16 residues. As DNA, the CDR3 is TGTGCCAGCAGCCCCCGAGGACTAGCGGACTACAATGAGCAGTTCTTC. This sequence encodes CASSPRGLADYNEQFF.

The rearrangement links TRBV7-9 to TRBJ2-7, with D maybe TRBD1 (6 bases). The germline V and J ends were trimmed by 1 base and 5 bases, with 15 bases remaining between them. Germline V lookup: CDR1 SEHNR, CDR2 FQNEAQ (reference sequence). This CDR3 has 15 residues. This chain's CDR3 is CASSLVWTAAHEQYF. The CDR3 nucleotides are TGTGCCAGCAGCTTAGTGTGGACAGCTGCCCACGAGCAGTACTTC. The whole variable domain, filled in from reference TRBV7-9 and TRBJ2-7, reads DTGVSQNPRHKITKRGQNVTFRCDPISEHNRLYWYRQTLGQGPEFLTYFQNEAQLEKSRLLSDRFSAERPKGSFSTLEIQRTEQGDSAMYLCASSLVWTAAHEQYFGPGTRLTVT.

This chain connects TRBV6-4 to TRBJ2-3, with 9 bases aligning to TRBD2. V gave up 3 bases and J gave up 6 bases; unmatched junction bases: 10. The CDR3 is 16 residues long. Germline assignment: CDR1 MRHNA and CDR2 SNTAGT. CDR3 residues: CASSDLAGGPADTQYF. DNA for the CDR3: TGTGCCAGCAGTGATTTGGCGGGGGGGCCCGCGGATACGCAGTATTTT.

Concerning this clone itself: An end of the junction differs from the germline gene, which may be a read error. The chain combines TRBV7-9 with TRBJ2-7; the match to TRBD2 covers 7 bases. Germline V lookup: CDR1 SEHNR, CDR2 FQNEAQ (reference sequence). This CDR3 contains 15 residues. As DNA, the CDR3 is TGTTCCAGCAGCCCCGCTCTAGCGGCTTCCTACGAGCAGTACTTC. It encodes CSSSPALAASYEQYF.

This rearrangement joins TRBV7-9 to TRBJ2-7, with D possibly being TRBD2 (6 bases). In germline, CDR1 is SEHNR, CDR2 FQNEAQ (reference sequence). The V gene lost 6 bases and the J gene lost 2 bases, with 14 bases spanning the gap. This CDR3 spans 14 amino acids. The CDR3 here is CASRRSGAAYEQYF. The DNA of the CDR3 is TGTGCCAGCAGACGTAGCGGAGCCGCCTACGAGCAGTACTTC.

This chain joins TRBV14 and TRBJ2-5, with a possible D match to TRBD1 (5 bases). The end of the DNA is better explained by TRBJ2-7, so the J call may be wrong. Germline V CDR1 and CDR2: SGHDN, FVKESK. The CDR3 covers 15 residues. The CDR3 reads CASSPAGWKTYEQYF. DNA for the CDR3: TGTGCCAGCAGCCCGGCAGGGTGGAAAACCTACGAGCAGTACTTC.

This rearrangement joins TRBV19 to TRBJ2-3; D is possibly TRBD2 (7 bases). The V and J ends lost 4 bases and 3 bases respectively, with 20 bases between them. This CDR3 is 17 amino acids long. Germline V CDR1 and CDR2: LNHDA, SQIVND (reference sequence). CDR3: CASSTPAGAIWTDTQYF. The CDR3 DNA is TGTGCCAGTAGTACCCCTGCGGGGGCAATATGGACAGATACGCAGTATTTT.

The chain has TRBV4-1 and TRBJ1-1; TRBD1 is a possible D gene (5 bases). The CDR3 contains 15 residues. The V and J ends lost 4 bases and 4 bases respectively, with 16 bases between them. Germline V gene sequence: CDR1 MGHRA, CDR2 YSYEKL. The CDR3 DNA sequence: TGCGCCAGCAGCCGTCCGAGCGGGGGTGGCACTGAAGCTTTCTTT. It codes for CASSRPSGGGTEAFF.

The chain uses TRBV18 and TRBJ1-3; 7 bases are shared with TRBD1. This CDR3 spans 16 amino acids. V lost 2 bases, J lost 0 bases, and 4 bases stayed unmatched. Looked up from germline, CDR1 is KGHSH and CDR2 is LQKENI. The CDR3 sequence: CASSPKDRFSGNTIYF. DNA of the CDR3: TGTGCCAGCTCACCAAAGGACAGGTTCTCTGGAAACACCATATATTTT.